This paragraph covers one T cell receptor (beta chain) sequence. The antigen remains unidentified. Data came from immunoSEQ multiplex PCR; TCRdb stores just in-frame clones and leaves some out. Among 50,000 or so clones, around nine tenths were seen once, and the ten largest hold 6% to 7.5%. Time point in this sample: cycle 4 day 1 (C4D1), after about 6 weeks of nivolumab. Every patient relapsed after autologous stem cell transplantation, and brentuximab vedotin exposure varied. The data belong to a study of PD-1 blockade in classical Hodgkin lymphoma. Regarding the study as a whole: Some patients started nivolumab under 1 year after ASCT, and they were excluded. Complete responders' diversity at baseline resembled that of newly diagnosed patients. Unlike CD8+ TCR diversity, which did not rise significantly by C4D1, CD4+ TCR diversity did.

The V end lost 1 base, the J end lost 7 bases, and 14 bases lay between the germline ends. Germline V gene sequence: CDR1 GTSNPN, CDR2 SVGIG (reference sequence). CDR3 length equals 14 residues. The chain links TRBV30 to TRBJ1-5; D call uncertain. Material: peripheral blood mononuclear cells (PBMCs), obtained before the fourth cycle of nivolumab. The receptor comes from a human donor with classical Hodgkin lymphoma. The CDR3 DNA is TGTGCCTGGAGTGGGCTTGGTTTGCTGCAGCCCCAGCATTTT. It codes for CAWSGLGLLQPQHF.